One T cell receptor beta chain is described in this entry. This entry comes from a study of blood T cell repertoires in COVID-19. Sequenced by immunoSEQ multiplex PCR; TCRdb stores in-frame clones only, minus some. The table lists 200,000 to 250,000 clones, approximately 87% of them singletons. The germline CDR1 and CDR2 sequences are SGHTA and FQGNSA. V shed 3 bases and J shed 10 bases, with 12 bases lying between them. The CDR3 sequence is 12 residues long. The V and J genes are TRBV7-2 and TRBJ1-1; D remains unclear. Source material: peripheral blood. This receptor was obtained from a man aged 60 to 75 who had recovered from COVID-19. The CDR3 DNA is TGTGCCAGCAGCTTGGACGGGATCGGAGCTTTCTTT. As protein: CASSLDGIGAFF.